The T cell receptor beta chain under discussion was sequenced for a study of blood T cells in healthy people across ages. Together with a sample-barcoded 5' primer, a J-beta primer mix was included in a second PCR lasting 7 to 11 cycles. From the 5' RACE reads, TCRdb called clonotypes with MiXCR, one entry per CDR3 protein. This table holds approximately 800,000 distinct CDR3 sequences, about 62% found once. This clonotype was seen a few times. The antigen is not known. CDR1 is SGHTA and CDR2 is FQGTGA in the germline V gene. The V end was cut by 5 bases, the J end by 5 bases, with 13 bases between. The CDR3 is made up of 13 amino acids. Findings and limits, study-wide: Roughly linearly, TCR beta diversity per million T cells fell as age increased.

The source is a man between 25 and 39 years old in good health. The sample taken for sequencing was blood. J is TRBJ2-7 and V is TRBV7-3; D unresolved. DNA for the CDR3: TGTGCCAGCAGCCCAACGTTGGGCCACGAGCAGTACTTC. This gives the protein CASSPTLGHEQYF.